The following is a T cell receptor (beta chain) sequence with its context. V lost 4 bases, J lost 9 bases, and 10 bases stayed unmatched. The length of the CDR3 is 15 residues. Germline CDR1 SGHRS, CDR2 YFSETQ. The data derive from a study of T cell changes during pregnancy in multiple sclerosis. Profiled with immunoSEQ multiplex PCR; TCRdb holds only in-frame clones, not every one. The profile shows around 60,000 clones, roughly 95% of them singletons. The TCR sequence derives from a female donor with multiple sclerosis, enrolled in a pregnancy study. Sequencing was performed on CD4+ T cells from peripheral blood mononuclear cells, taken before pregnancy. The rearrangement joins TRBV5-1 to TRBJ2-1, with 10 bases that match TRBD1. The CDR3 region has the DNA TGCGCCAGCAGCCCCGGGGGACAGGGGCCAGGTGAGCAGTTCTTC. This gives the protein CASSPGGQGPGEQFF.